This T cell receptor (beta chain) appears in the sequencing data of a study of PD-L1 blockade in urothelial cancer. Some clones are missing from TCRdb's copy, which holds only in-frame ones; the method was immunoSEQ multiplex PCR. The sample holds some 74,000 clones, around 85% seen once. Described time point: pretreatment peripheral blood. CDR3 length: 11 residues. CDR1 and CDR2 from the germline V gene are SNHLY and FYNNEI. Deletions cut 7 bases from V and 7 bases from J, with 9 bases between. The receptor was derived from a man aged 40-50 years with urothelial cancer. This specimen was PBMCs, taken around atezolizumab (anti-PD-L1) treatment. The chain is built from TRBV2 and TRBJ2-3; no clear D. DNA for the CDR3: TGTGCCAGCACGCGAACCAATACGCAGTATTTT. Residues: CASTRTNTQYF. The whole variable domain, remainder taken from reference TRBV2 and TRBJ2-3, is EPEVTQTPSHQVTQMGQEVILRCVPISNHLYFYWYRQILGQKVEFLVSFYNNEISEKSEIFDDQFSVERPDGSNFTLKIRSTKLEDSAMYFCASTRTNTQYFGPGTRLTVL.